The T cell receptor (beta chain) under discussion was sequenced for a study of radiation and T cells in renal cell carcinoma. Study findings and constraints: Top tumor clonotypes rose in blood 2 weeks post-radiation, then contracted.

Generated by immunoSEQ multiplex PCR, the TCRdb table keeps only in-frame clones and is missing some. This table holds roughly 100,000 clones, approximately 82% found once. V was cut by 9 bases and J by 4 bases, with 15 bases left in between. From germline, CDR1 is MDHEN and CDR2 SYDVKM. CDR3 length equals 13 residues. Remarks on this clone: Its antigen is not known.

The sample's time point: blood 4 weeks post-SBRT, at nephrectomy. Treatment described: 15 Gy SBRT to primary tumor, nephrectomy 4 weeks later. Nephrectomy followed 15 Gy stereotactic body radiation by 4 weeks. This renal cell carcinoma was of the clear cell type. The TCR comes from a man in his 60s with renal cell carcinoma. The sequences come from blood, collected from a patient whose treatment included radiotherapy and nephrectomy. The rearrangement joins TRBV28 to TRBJ1-2, with D unclear. CDR3 DNA: TGTGCCAGTCACGGTCAGTCTTTCTATGGCTACACCTTC. Its protein is CASHGQSFYGYTF.